Shown below are 18 T cell receptor beta chains from a single sample sequenced in a study of blood T cell repertoires in COVID-19. Assay used: immunoSEQ multiplex PCR; TCRdb lists only in-frame clones, some missing. The data hold about 190,000 clones, with over 80% observed a single time. Source material: peripheral blood. All receptors come from a woman in her forties with acute or convalescent COVID-19.

The chain is built from TRBV7-8 and TRBJ2-3, with TRBD2 matching over 13 bases. Germline lookup yields CDR1 SGHVS and CDR2 FQNEAQ. This CDR3 comprises 14 residues. J gave up 6 bases and V 5 bases, and 2 bases lay outside the gene matches. CDR3 protein: CASSPLAGGDTQYF. The CDR3 DNA reads as TGTGCCAGCAGCCCACTAGCGGGAGGGGATACGCAGTATTTT.

This chain uses TRBV7-2 with TRBJ2-3; unclear D gene. Trimming removed 5 bases at V and 0 bases at J, with 15 bases between. CDR3 length: 16 amino acids. Germline lookup yields CDR1 SGHTA and CDR2 FQGNSA. For the CDR3, the DNA is TGTGCCAGCAGCCCCTACCACTATGCTAGCACAGATACGCAGTATTTT. Translated, it gives CASSPYHYASTDTQYF.

This clone was recorded once. CDR3 protein: CASTPRSFDTGELFF. CDR3 sequence (DNA): TGTGCCAGCACCCCCCGGTCCTTTGACACCGGGGAGCTGTTTTTT. This sequence joins TRBV5-5 and TRBJ2-2; D is undetermined. This CDR3 contains 15 residues. Per germline, CDR1 SGHKS and CDR2 YYEKEE (reference sequence). V was cut by 6 bases and J by 3 bases, with 15 bases left in between.

The DNA of the CDR3 is TGTGCCAGTAGTATCCTGAGCGGGGACCTCTTGAGGTACAATGAGCAGTTCTTC. Translated, it gives CASSILSGDLLRYNEQFF. This chain uses TRBV19 with TRBJ2-1; TRBD2 matches at 7 bases. The CDR3 loop spans 18 amino acids. V dropped 3 bases and J dropped 4; count of bases not matched to a gene: 15. Per the germline V gene, CDR1 is LNHDA and CDR2 is SQIVND (reference sequence).

The chain employs TRBV6-1 and TRBJ2-1; 11 nucleotides match TRBD2. With V trimmed by 0 bases and J by 9 bases, 4 bases remained unmatched. The CDR3 runs 15 residues. Germline-derived CDR1 and CDR2 are MNHNS and SASEGT. This chain's CDR3 is CASSEASGGAFEQFF. The CDR3 DNA reads TGTGCCAGCAGTGAAGCTAGCGGGGGGGCCTTTGAGCAGTTCTTC.

The CDR3 spells CASSPDDRGNSPLHF. The CDR3 bases are TGTGCCAGCAGTCCTGACGACAGGGGTAATTCACCCCTCCACTTT. The V call is TRBV28, the J call TRBJ1-6; 8 bases agree with TRBD1. Germline-derived CDR1 and CDR2 are MDHEN and SYDVKM. The V and J ends lost 5 bases and 6 bases, in that order; junction bases with no gene match: 6. This CDR3 has 15 residues.

The chain links TRBV30 to TRBJ2-7; possible D gene TRBD1, 5 bases. Germline CDR1 and CDR2: GTSNPN and SVGIG (reference sequence). The CDR3 is 13 residues long. V was cut by 3 bases and J by 2 bases, with 11 bases left in between. CDR3 sequence: CAWRAGWAYEQYF. CDR3 bases: TGTGCCTGGAGAGCAGGGTGGGCCTACGAGCAGTACTTC.

The J gene is TRBJ1-1, the V gene TRBV12-3 or TRBV12-4, with D possibly matching TRBD1 (5 bases). V was clipped by 4 bases and J by 8 bases, with 14 bases between them. The CDR3 runs to 13 residues. The DNA for the CDR3 is TGTGCCAGCAGTTCCCCTGGGGGGGGAGAAGCTTTCTTT. Amino acids: CASSSPGGGEAFF.

This chain joins TRBV28 and TRBJ2-7, with 7 nucleotides matching TRBD1. CDR3 length: 16 residues. After removal of 6 bases from V and 0 bases from J, the junction contained 11 bases not matched to a gene. The germline V gene has CDR1 MDHEN and CDR2 SYDVKM. The CDR3 region has the DNA TGTGCCAGCAGAACCTCAGGGGGAAGAAGCTCCTACGAGCAGTACTTC. It specifies CASRTSGGRSSYEQYF.

CDR3 loop: CAWSNLGVLAYEQYF. In DNA form, the CDR3 reads TGTGCCTGGAGTAACCTCGGGGTCCTAGCCTACGAGCAGTACTTC. The chain combines TRBV30 with TRBJ2-7; tentative D call: TRBD2 (5 bases). The V gene lost 2 bases and the J gene lost 2 bases, with 16 bases spanning the gap. Germline loops: CDR1 GTSNPN, CDR2 SVGIG (reference sequence). This CDR3 has 15 residues.

The chain carries TRBV6-2 or TRBV6-3 and TRBJ2-7; 8 nucleotides match TRBD2. CDR3 length: 15 residues. Trimming at V came to 5 bases and at J to 2 bases, leaving 8 bases not matched to a gene. Germline V CDR1 and CDR2: MNHEY, SVGEGT. CDR3 in DNA: TGTGCCAGCAGTCGGGGGGGTATTGGAGCCTACGAGCAGTACTTC. Translated, it gives CASSRGGIGAYEQYF.

This chain uses TRBV14 with TRBJ1-6; tentatively, D is TRBD1 (5 bases). From germline, CDR1 is SGHDN and CDR2 FVKESK. This CDR3 spans 17 amino acids. V dropped 4 bases and J dropped 9 bases, with 22 bases sitting between them. As DNA, the CDR3 is TGTGCCAGCAGCCGGGGAGGCACCTCAGGGAGTGGTTCACCCCTCCACTTT. This encodes CASSRGGTSGSGSPLHF.

The chain employs TRBV6-5 and TRBJ2-7, with 7 bases that match TRBD1. Germline V lookup: CDR1 MNHEY, CDR2 SVGAGI. CDR3 size: 12 residues. With V trimmed by 6 bases and J by 1 base, 0 bases remained unmatched. CDR3 loop: CASRTGSYEQYF. The CDR3 region has the DNA TGTGCCAGCAGGACAGGGTCCTACGAGCAGTACTTC.

V gene TRBV3-1 (or the pseudogene TRBV3-2) combines with J gene TRBJ2-2; 10 bases agree with TRBD2. The germline CDR1 and CDR2 sequences are LGHDT and YNNKEL (reference sequence). The junction had 0 bases not matched to a gene; V was cut back by 0 bases and J by 5 bases. This CDR3 has 15 residues. The CDR3 protein is CASSQDSGGTGELFF. CDR3 bases: TGTGCCAGCAGCCAAGATAGCGGGGGGACCGGGGAGCTGTTTTTT.

Of note for this clone: No conserved phenylalanine or tryptophan ends this CDR3, so it is likely a read error. The DNA is omitted, as the CDR3 cannot be located on it reliably, and the CDR3 follows TCRdb's listing. The CDR3 is CASSYSGGVSL. V usage is TRBV2 and J usage is TRBJ2-7; the table's D call of TRBD2 was not tested on the DNA. Inclusive of both ends, the CDR3 amounts to 11 amino acids. Germline V gene sequence: CDR1 SNHLY, CDR2 FYNNEI.

This rearrangement joins TRBV28 to TRBJ2-1; D is undetermined. The CDR3 runs 15 residues. Germline V gene data show CDR1 as MDHEN and CDR2 as SYDVKM. V lost 7 bases and J 10 bases, leaving 23 bases between the germline ends. In nucleotides, the CDR3 is TGTGCCAGCATTTCCACCGGTACCCTTTACGGGGAGCAGTTCTTC. Amino acid sequence: CASISTGTLYGEQFF.

CDR3 sequence reads: CASSPPGSETQYF. The CDR3 DNA sequence: TGTGCCAGCAGCCCGCCAGGGTCAGAGACCCAGTACTTC. This rearrangement joins TRBV7-9 to TRBJ2-5; D possibly corresponds to TRBD1 (5 bases). V was pared by 5 bases and J by 4 bases, with 11 bases between. Per the germline V gene, CDR1 is SEHNR and CDR2 is FQNEAQ (reference sequence). This CDR3 comprises 13 residues. The full variable domain, in which reference TRBV7-9 and TRBJ2-5 provide the parts outside the CDR3, is DTGVSQNPRHKITKRGQNVTFRCDPISEHNRLYWYRQTLGQGPEFLTYFQNEAQLEKSRLLSDRFSAERPKGSFSTLEIQRTEQGDSAMYLCASSPPGSETQYFGPGTRLLVL.

The V gene is TRBV19, the J gene TRBJ1-5; possibly TRBD1 for D (5 bases). The CDR3 is made up of 15 amino acids. The germline V and J ends were trimmed by 1 base and 4 bases, with 11 bases remaining between them. Germline CDR1 and CDR2: LNHDA and SQIVND (reference sequence). The CDR3 protein is CASSIGGRDNQPQHF. CDR3 sequence (DNA): TGTGCCAGTAGTATAGGGGGCAGGGATAATCAGCCCCAGCATTTT.